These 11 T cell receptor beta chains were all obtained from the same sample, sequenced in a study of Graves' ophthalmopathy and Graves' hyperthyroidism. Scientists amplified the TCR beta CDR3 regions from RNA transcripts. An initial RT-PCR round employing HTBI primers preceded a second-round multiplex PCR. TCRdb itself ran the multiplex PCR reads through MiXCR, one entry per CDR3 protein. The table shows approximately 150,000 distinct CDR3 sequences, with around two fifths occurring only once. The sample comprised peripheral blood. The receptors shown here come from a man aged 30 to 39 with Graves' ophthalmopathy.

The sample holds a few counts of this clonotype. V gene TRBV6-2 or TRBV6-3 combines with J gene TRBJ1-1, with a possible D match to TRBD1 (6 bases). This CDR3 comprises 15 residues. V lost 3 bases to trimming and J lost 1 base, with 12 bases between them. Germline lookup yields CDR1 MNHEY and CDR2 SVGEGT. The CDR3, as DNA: TGTGCCAGCAGTTATCAAGGGGGGGGGAACACTGAAGCTTTCTTT. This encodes CASSYQGGGNTEAFF.

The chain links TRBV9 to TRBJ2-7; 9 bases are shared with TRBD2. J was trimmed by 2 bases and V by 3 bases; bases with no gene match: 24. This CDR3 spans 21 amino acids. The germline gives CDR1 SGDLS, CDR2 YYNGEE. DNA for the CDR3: TGTGCCAGCAGCGCCCACGGGGCAGGCGAGCGGGAGGTTCGTATCCCCTACGAGCAGTACTTC. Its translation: CASSAHGAGEREVRIPYEQYF.

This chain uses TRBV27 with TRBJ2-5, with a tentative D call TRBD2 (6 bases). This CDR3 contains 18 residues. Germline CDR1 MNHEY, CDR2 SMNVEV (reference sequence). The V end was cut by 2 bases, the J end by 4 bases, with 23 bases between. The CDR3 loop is CASSLRWLRRGPGETQYF. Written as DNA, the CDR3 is TGTGCCAGCAGTTTACGTTGGCTGCGGAGGGGACCCGGAGAGACCCAGTACTTC.

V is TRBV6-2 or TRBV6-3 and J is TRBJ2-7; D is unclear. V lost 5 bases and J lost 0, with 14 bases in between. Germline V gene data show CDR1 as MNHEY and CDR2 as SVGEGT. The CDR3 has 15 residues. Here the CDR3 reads CASSDGTTLSYEQYF. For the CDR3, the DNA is TGTGCCAGCAGTGACGGAACAACCCTCTCCTACGAGCAGTACTTC.

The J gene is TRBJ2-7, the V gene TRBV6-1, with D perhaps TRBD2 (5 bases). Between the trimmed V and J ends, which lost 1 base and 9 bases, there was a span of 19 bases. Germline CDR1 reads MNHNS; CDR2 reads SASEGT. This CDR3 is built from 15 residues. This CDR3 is CASSEEYRGIGGQYF. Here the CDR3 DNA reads TGTGCCAGCAGTGAAGAGTATCGGGGTATCGGCGGGCAGTACTTC.

The CDR3 sequence is CSARDRRDQPQHF. The CDR3 DNA is TGCAGTGCTAGAGATCGCCGGGATCAGCCCCAGCATTTT. The rearrangement links TRBV20-1 to TRBJ1-5; D uncertain. Germline lookup yields CDR1 DFQATT and CDR2 SNEGSKA (reference sequence). Trimming shortened V by 0 bases and J by 5 bases, and 8 bases separated the two germline ends. The CDR3 loop spans 13 amino acids.

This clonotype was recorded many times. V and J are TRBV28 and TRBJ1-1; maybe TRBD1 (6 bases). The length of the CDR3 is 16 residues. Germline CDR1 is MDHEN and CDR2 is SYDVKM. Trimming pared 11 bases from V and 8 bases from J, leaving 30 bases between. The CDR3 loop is CALAPVRGTNYEEAFF. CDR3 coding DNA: TGTGCCCTAGCACCAGTAAGGGGGACGAATTACGAAGAAGCTTTCTTT. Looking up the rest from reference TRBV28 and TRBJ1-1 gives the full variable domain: DVKVTQSSRYLVKRTGEKVFLECVQDMDHENMFWYRQDPGLGLRLIYFSYDVKMKEKGDIPEGYSVSREKKERFSLILESASTNQTSMYLCALAPVRGTNYEEAFFGQGTRLTVV.

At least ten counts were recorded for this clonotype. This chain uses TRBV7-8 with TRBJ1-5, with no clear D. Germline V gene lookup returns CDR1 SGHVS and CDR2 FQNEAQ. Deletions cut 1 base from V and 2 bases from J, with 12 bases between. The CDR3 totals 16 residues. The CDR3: CASSLDSGSGNQPQHF. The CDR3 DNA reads TGTGCCAGCAGCTTAGATTCTGGGTCGGGCAATCAGCCCCAGCATTTT. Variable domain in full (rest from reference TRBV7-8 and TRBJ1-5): GAGVSQSPRYKVAKRGQDVALRCDPISGHVSLFWYQQALGQGPEFLTYFQNEAQLDKSGLPSDRFFAERPEGSVSTLKIQRTQQEDSAVYLCASSLDSGSGNQPQHFGDGTRLSIL.

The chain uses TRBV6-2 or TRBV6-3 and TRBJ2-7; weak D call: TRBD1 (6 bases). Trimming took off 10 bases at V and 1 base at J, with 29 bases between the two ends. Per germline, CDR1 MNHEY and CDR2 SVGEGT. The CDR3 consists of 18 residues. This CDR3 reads CATASSVPGVRSSYEQYF. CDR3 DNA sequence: TGTGCCACCGCCTCTTCGGTCCCAGGGGTAAGGAGTTCCTACGAGCAGTACTTC.

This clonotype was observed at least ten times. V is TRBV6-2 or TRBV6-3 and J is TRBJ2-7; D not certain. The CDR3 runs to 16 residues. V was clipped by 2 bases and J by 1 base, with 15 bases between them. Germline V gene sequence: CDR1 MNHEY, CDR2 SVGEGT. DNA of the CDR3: TGTGCCAGCAGTTACATGGATGGCTACATTTCCTACGAGCAGTACTTC. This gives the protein CASSYMDGYISYEQYF.

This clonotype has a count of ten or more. The CDR3 protein is CASRDDRGQETQYF. CDR3 DNA sequence: TGTGCCAGCAGAGACGACAGGGGACAAGAGACCCAGTACTTC. This chain uses TRBV12-3 or TRBV12-4 with TRBJ2-5, with 8 bases identical to TRBD1. The CDR3 length is 14 residues. The V and J ends lost 6 bases and 2 bases, in that order; junction bases with no gene match: 5.